The 9 T cell receptor beta chains below all came from one sample that was sequenced in a study of T cells in Graves' hyperthyroidism and ophthalmopathy. Using RNA transcripts as the source, TCR beta CDR3 regions were amplified. The HTBI primer set served for first-round RT-PCR of the TCR CDR3. Using its own MiXCR run on the multiplex PCR reads, TCRdb lists one record per CDR3 protein. The sample lists hundreds of thousands of distinct CDR3 sequences, 14% to 15% occurring once. The sequencing input was blood. All receptors derive from a woman aged 40 to 55 with Graves' ophthalmopathy.

The table lists this clonotype with many counts. The CDR3 loop reads CASSSNRDSKETQYF. For the CDR3, the DNA is TGTGCCAGCAGTTCTAACCGGGACAGTAAAGAGACCCAGTACTTC. The chain employs TRBV12-3 or TRBV12-4 and TRBJ2-5, with TRBD1 identical over 7 bases. The V gene end was trimmed by 4 bases and the J gene end by 3 bases; junction bases not matched to a gene: 8. The CDR3 has 15 residues.

This clonotype was counted a few times. This chain connects TRBV5-1 to TRBJ1-1; D is unclear. The V end lost 3 bases, the J end lost 2 bases, and 5 bases lay between the germline ends. Per germline, CDR1 SGHRS and CDR2 YFSETQ. The CDR3 contains 12 residues. CDR3 residues: CASSCCNTEAFF. In DNA, the CDR3 is TGCGCCAGCAGCTGTTGTAACACTGAAGCTTTCTTT.

This clonotype was recorded many times. The V gene is TRBV28, the J gene TRBJ1-2; D perhaps matches TRBD1 (5 bases). CDR3 length equals 15 residues. Trimming removed 2 bases from V and 7 bases from J, with 17 bases in between. The germline V gene has CDR1 MDHEN and CDR2 SYDVKM. The CDR3 is CASSLPTQESSGYTF. The CDR3, as DNA: TGTGCCAGCAGTTTACCCACACAGGAGTCGAGTGGCTACACCTTC.

The V gene is TRBV2, the J gene TRBJ1-3; D ambiguous. V was trimmed by 1 base and J by 3 bases, leaving 7 bases between them. Germline V gene data show CDR1 as SNHLY and CDR2 as FYNNEI. The CDR3 totals 14 residues. In DNA form, the CDR3 reads TGTGCCAGCAGTGAAGTAGGCCGTGGAAACACCATATATTTT. Translated: CASSEVGRGNTIYF.

This clonotype was picked up many times. The chain has TRBV28 and TRBJ1-1; a weak D match, TRBD1 (6 bases). This CDR3 region has 15 residues. V was cut by 0 bases and J by 1 base, with 9 bases left in between. Germline V lookup: CDR1 MDHEN, CDR2 SYDVKM. Here the CDR3 DNA reads TGTGCCAGCAGTTTATGGGCAGGGGAGAACACTGAAGCTTTCTTT. This translates into CASSLWAGENTEAFF.

The chain has TRBV28 and TRBJ2-5; D tentatively reads TRBD1 or TRBD2 (5 bases each). Trimming shortened V by 3 bases and J by 1 base, and 9 bases separated the two germline ends. CDR3 size: 14 residues. Germline V lookup: CDR1 MDHEN, CDR2 SYDVKM. CDR3 bases: TGTGCCAGCAGTTTCTTGAGGGGCCAAGAGACCCAGTACTTC. This codes for CASSFLRGQETQYF.

The rearrangement uses TRBV15 and TRBJ2-5; 8 nucleotides align to TRBD1. There are 14 residues in the CDR3. CDR1 and CDR2 (germline): LNHNV, YYDKDF (reference sequence). J gave up 5 bases and V 3 bases, and 5 bases lay outside the gene matches. Here the CDR3 DNA reads TGTGCCACCAGCAGCGGACAGGGATTGGAGACCCAGTACTTC. Residues: CATSSGQGLETQYF.

The table lists this clonotype with many counts. The CDR3 is CASSLGTNSGNTIYF. In DNA, the CDR3 is TGTGCCAGCAGTTTAGGCACTAACTCTGGAAACACCATATATTTT. The chain is built from TRBV12-3 or TRBV12-4 and TRBJ1-3; no firm D call. V was shortened by 1 base and J by 0 bases, with 7 bases between the two germline ends. This CDR3 has 15 amino acids.

This clonotype was seen more than once but under ten times. The chain combines TRBV11-1 with TRBJ2-2; 7 bases align to TRBD1. Germline CDR1 and CDR2: SGHAT and FQDESV (reference sequence). The V gene end was trimmed by 5 bases and the J gene end by 0 bases; junction bases not matched to a gene: 6. This CDR3 contains 16 residues. The CDR3 spells CASSRQGISNTGELFF. CDR3 coding DNA: TGTGCCAGCAGCCGACAGGGCATCTCGAACACCGGGGAGCTGTTTTTT.